This T cell receptor (beta chain) comes out of a study of T cell changes during pregnancy in multiple sclerosis. Assay used: immunoSEQ multiplex PCR; TCRdb lists only in-frame clones, some missing. The sample contains some 44,000 clones, roughly 87% of which appear only once. The CDR3 is 14 residues long. CDR1 KGHSH and CDR2 LQKENI come from the germline V gene. Trimming stripped 0 bases from V and 4 bases from J, with 9 bases between. Sequenced here: CD4+ T cells from peripheral blood mononuclear cells, sampled after pregnancy. The receptor was derived from a female donor with multiple sclerosis, enrolled in a pregnancy study. V is TRBV18 and J is TRBJ1-2; the D is unclear. The CDR3 nucleotides read TGTGCCAGCTCACCACCTCAACTACGCTATGGCTACACCTTC. Translated, it gives CASSPPQLRYGYTF.